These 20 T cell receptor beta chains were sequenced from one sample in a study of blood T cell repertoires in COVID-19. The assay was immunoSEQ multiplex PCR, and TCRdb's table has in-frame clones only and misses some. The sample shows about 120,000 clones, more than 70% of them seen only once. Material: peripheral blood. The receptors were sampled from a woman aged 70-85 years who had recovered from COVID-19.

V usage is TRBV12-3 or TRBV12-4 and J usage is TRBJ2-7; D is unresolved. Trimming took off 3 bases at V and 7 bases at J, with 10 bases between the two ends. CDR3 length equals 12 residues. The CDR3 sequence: CASSFRPREQYF. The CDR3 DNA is TGTGCCAGCAGTTTTAGGCCGCGGGAGCAGTACTTC.

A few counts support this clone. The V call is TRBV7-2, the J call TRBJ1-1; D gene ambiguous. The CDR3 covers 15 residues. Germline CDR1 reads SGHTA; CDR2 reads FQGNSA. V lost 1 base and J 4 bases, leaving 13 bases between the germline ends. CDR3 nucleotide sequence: TGTGCCAGCAGCTTAGGGACGGGGTTCCGCACTGAAGCTTTCTTT. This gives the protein CASSLGTGFRTEAFF.

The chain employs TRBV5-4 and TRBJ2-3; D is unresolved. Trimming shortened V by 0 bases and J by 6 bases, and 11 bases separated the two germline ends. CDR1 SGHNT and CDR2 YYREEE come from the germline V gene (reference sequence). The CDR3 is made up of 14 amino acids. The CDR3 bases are TGTGCCAGCAGCTTGGGGAACCAAGCGGATACGCAGTATTTT. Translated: CASSLGNQADTQYF.

DNA for the CDR3: TGTGCCAGCAGCTCAATAGCGGGGGGGCTATACAATGAGCAGTTCTTC. Protein product: CASSSIAGGLYNEQFF. The V and J genes are TRBV11-2 and TRBJ2-1; 11 positions agree with TRBD2. After removal of 4 bases from V and 4 bases from J, the junction contained 6 bases not matched to a gene. Germline CDR1 and CDR2: SGHAT and FQNNGV. The CDR3 is 16 amino acids.

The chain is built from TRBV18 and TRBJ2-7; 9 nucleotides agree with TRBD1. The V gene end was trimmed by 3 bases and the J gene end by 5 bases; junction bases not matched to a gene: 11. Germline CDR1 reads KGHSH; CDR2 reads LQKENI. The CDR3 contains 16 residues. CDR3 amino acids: CASSPNAGTGTNEQYF. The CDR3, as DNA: TGTGCCAGCTCACCGAACGCCGGGACAGGGACCAACGAGCAGTACTTC.

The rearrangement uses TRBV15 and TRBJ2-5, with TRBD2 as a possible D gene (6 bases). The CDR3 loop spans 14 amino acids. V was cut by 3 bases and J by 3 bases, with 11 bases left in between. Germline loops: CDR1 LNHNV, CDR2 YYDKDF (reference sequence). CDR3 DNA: TGTGCCACCAGCAGCTCGGGGGAGGAAGAGACCCAGTACTTC. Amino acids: CATSSSGEEETQYF. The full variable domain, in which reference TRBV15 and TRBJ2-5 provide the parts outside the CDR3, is DAMVIQNPRYQVTQFGKPVTLSCSQTLNHNVMYWYQQKSSQAPKLLFHYYDKDFNNEADTPDNFQSRRPNTSFCFLDIRSPGLGDTAMYLCATSSSGEEETQYFGPGTRLLVL.

CDR3 sequence: CASSLVAGQTGKNQPQHF. The DNA of the CDR3 is TGTGCCAGCAGCTTAGTGGCTGGACAGACCGGGAAAAATCAGCCCCAGCATTTT. The chain carries TRBV7-2 and TRBJ1-5, with D perhaps TRBD1 (6 bases). The CDR3 has 18 amino acids. CDR1 is SGHTA and CDR2 is FQGNSA in the germline V gene. The V gene lost 1 base and the J gene lost 4 bases, with 20 bases spanning the gap.

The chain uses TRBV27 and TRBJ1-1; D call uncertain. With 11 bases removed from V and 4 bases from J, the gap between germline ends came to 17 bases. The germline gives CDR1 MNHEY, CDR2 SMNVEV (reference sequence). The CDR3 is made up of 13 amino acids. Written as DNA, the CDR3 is TGTGCCGCTAGGGAGTGGGGAGTCACTGAAGCTTTCTTT. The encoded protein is CAAREWGVTEAFF.

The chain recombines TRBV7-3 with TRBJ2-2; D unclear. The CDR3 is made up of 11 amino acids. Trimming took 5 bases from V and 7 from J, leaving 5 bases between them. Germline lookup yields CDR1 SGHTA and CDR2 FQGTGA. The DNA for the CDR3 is TGTGCCAGCAGCGCCGGCGGGGAGCTGTTTTTT. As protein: CASSAGGELFF.

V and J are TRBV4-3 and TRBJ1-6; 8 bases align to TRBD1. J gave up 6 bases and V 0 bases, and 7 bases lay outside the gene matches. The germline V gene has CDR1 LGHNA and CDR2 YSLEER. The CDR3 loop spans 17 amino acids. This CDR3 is CASSQDYRTGINSPLHF. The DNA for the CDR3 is TGCGCCAGCAGCCAAGATTACAGGACAGGGATTAATTCACCCCTCCACTTT.

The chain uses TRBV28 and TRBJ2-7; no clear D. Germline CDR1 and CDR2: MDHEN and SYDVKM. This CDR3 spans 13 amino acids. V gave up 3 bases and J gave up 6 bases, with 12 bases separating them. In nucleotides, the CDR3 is TGTGCCAGCAGTTTCCCCTCGCCGGGCGAGCAGTACTTC. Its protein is CASSFPSPGEQYF.

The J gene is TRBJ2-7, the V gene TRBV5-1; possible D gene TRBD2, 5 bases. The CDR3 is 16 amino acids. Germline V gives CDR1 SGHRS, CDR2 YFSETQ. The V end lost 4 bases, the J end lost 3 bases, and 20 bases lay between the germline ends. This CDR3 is CASSHGPRGAHYEQYF. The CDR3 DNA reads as TGCGCCAGCAGCCACGGGCCCCGGGGAGCCCACTACGAGCAGTACTTC.

The CDR3, as DNA: TGTGCCAGCAGTTCTGGACTAGGAGAGACCCAGTACTTC. This gives the protein CASSSGLGETQYF. J is TRBJ2-5 and V is TRBV12-3 or TRBV12-4; TRBD2 matches 7 bases. CDR3 length: 13 residues. Trimming cost V 4 bases and J 4 bases; bases outside gene matches: 3.

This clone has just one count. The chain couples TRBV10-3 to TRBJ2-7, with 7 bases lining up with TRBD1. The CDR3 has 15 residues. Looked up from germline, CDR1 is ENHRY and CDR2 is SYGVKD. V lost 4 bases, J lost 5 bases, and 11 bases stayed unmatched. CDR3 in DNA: TGTGCCATCAGTGGTCAGACAGGGATTATGCACGAGCAGTACTTC. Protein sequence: CAISGQTGIMHEQYF.

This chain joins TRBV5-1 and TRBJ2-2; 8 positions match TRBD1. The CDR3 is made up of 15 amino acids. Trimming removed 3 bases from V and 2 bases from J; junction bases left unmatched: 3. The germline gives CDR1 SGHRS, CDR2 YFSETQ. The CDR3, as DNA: TGCGCCAGCAGCTGGGGACAGGCTAACACCGGGGAGCTGTTTTTT. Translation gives CASSWGQANTGELFF.

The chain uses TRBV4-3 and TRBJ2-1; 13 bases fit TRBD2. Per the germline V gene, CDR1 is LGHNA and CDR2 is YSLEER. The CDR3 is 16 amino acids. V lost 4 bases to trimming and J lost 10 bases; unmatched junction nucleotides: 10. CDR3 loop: CASSPGTSGALVEQFF. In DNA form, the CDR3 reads TGCGCCAGCAGCCCAGGGACTAGCGGGGCCCTGGTAGAGCAGTTCTTC.

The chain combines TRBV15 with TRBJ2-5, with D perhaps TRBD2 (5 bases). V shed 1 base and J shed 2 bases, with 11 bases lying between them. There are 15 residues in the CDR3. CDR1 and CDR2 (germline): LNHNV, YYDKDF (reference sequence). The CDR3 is CATSRGTVGQETQYF. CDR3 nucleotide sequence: TGTGCCACCAGCAGAGGGACTGTTGGGCAAGAGACCCAGTACTTC.

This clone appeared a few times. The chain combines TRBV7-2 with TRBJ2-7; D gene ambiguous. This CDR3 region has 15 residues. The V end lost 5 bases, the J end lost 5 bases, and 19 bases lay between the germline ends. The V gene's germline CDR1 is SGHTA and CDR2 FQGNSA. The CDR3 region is CASSPRGGWVHEQYF. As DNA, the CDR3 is TGTGCCAGCAGCCCACGTGGCGGCTGGGTACACGAGCAGTACTTC.

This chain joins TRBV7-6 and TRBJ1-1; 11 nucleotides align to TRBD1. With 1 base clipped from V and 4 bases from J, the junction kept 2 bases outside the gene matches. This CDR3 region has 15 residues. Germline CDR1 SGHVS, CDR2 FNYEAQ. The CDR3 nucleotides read TGTGCCAGCAGCTTAGGGACAGGGGGCGTCACTGAAGCTTTCTTT. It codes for CASSLGTGGVTEAFF.

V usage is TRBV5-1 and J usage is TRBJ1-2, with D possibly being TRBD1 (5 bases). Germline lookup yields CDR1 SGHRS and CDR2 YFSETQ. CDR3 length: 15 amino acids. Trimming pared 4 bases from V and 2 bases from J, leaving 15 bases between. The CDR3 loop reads CASSIRQSGNYGYTF. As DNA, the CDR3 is TGCGCCAGCAGCATCAGACAGTCTGGCAACTATGGCTACACCTTC.